This TCR beta chain stems from a study of regulatory T cells in long-lasting Graves disease. Study results and limitations: Persistent disease favored TRBV28, TRBJ1-2 and TRBJ2-5.

The CDR3 totals 14 residues. Germline V gene lookup returns CDR1 SGHVS and CDR2 FNYEAQ. V lost 5 bases and J 0 bases, leaving 8 bases between the germline ends. Researchers made TCR beta libraries by using iRepertoire HTBI primers and running Arm-PCR on CDR3 regions. TCRdb itself ran the multiplex PCR reads through MiXCR, one entry per CDR3 protein. The profile shows under 300,000 distinct CDR3 sequences, around 20% of them singletons. This clonotype was found many times. Its antigen is currently unknown. The sample's time point: newly diagnosed GD, antithyroid drugs for less than 3 months. Scientists built the TCR library using RNA that was extracted from PBMCs. Graves' disease diagnosis used American Thyroid Association guidelines. Staff took roughly 9.6 milliliters of peripheral blood and put it into EDTA tubes.

This sample comprised peripheral blood mononuclear cells (PBMCs), obtained at new diagnosis, from a patient treated with antithyroid drugs. The receptor's source is a female donor with Graves disease. The V and J genes are TRBV7-6 and TRBJ2-1; D uncertain. The chain's CDR3 is CASSNPDSYNEQFF. In DNA, the CDR3 is TGTGCCAGCAGCAATCCGGACTCCTACAATGAGCAGTTCTTC.